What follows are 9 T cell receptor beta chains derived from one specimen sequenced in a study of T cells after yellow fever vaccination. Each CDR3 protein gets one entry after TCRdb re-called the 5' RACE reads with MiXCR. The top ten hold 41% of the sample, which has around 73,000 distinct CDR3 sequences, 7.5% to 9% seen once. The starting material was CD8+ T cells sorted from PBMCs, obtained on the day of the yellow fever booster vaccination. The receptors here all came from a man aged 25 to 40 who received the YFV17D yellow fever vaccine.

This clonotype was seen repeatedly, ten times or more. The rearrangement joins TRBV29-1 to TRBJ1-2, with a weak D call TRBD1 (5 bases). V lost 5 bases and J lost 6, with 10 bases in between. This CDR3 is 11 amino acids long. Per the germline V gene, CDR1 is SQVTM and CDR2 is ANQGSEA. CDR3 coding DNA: TGCAGCGTTTTCCAGGGTGATGGCTACACCTTC. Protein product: CSVFQGDGYTF.

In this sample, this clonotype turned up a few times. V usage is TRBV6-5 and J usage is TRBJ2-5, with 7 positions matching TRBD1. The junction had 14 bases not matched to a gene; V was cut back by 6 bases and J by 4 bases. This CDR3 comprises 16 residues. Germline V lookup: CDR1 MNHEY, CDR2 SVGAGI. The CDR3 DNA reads TGTGCCAGCAGCATCCAGGCAGGGGGATTCAGAGAGACCCAGTACTTC. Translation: CASSIQAGGFRETQYF.

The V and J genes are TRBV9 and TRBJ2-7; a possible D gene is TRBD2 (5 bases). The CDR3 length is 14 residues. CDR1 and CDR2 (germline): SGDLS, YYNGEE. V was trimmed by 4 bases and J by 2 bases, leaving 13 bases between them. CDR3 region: CASSPSLAPYEQYF. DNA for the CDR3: TGTGCCAGCAGCCCTAGTCTAGCTCCCTACGAGCAGTACTTC. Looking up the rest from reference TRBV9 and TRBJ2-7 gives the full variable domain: DSGVTQTPKHLITATGQRVTLRCSPRSGDLSVYWYQQSLDQGLQFLIQYYNGEERAKGNILERFSAQQFPDLHSELNLSSLELGDSALYFCASSPSLAPYEQYFGPGTRLTVT.

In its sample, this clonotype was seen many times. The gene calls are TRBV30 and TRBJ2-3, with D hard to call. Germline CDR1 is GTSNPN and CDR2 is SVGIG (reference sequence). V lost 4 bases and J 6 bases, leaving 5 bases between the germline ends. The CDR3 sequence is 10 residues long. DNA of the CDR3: TGTGCCTGGACCCGCGATACGCAGTATTTT. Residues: CAWTRDTQYF.

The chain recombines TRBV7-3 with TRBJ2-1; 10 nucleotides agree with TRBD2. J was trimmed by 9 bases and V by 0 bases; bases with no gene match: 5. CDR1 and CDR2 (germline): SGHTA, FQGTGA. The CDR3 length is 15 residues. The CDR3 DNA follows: TGTGCCAGCAGCTTAACGGGACTAGCGATCTCTGAGCAGTTCTTC. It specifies CASSLTGLAISEQFF. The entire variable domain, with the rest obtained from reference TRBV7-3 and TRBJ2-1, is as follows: GAGVSQTPSNKVTEKGKYVELRCDPISGHTALYWYRQSLGQGPEFLIYFQGTGAADDSGLPNDRFFAVRPEGSVSTLKIQRTERGDSAVYLCASSLTGLAISEQFFGPGTRLTVL.

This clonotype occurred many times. CDR3 bases: TGTGCCAGCAGTTTAGTACCCTACAATGAGCAGTTCTTC. Its protein is CASSLVPYNEQFF. The rearrangement joins TRBV12-3 or TRBV12-4 to TRBJ2-1; D unresolved. V lost 1 base to trimming and J lost 2 bases, with 3 bases between them. The length of the CDR3 is 13 residues.

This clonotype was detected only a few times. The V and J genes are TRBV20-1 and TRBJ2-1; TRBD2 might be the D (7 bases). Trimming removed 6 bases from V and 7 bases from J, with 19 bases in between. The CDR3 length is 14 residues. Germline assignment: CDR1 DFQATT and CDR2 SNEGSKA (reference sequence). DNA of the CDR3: TGCAGTGCCCCGGGGGGCGGGGGTCAGAATGAGCAGTTCTTC. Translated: CSAPGGGGQNEQFF.

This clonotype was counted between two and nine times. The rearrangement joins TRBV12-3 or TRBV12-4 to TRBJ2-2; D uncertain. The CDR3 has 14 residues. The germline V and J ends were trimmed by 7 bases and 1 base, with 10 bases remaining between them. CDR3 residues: CASTELLNTGELFF. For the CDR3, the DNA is TGTGCCAGCACCGAACTCCTGAACACCGGGGAGCTGTTTTTT.

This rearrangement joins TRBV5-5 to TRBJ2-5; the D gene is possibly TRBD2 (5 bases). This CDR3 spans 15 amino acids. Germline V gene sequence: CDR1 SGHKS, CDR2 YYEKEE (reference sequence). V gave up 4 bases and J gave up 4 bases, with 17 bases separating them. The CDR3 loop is CASSLTLGAAETQYF. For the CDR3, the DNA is TGTGCCAGCAGCCTCACATTAGGAGCGGCAGAGACCCAGTACTTC.